This passage covers 25 T cell receptor beta chains from one sample sequenced in a study of T cells after yellow fever vaccination. From the 5' RACE reads, TCRdb called clonotypes with MiXCR, one entry per CDR3 protein. The table lists 300,000 to 350,000 distinct CDR3 sequences, 4% to 5.5% of them singletons. Source: PBMCs, taken 15 days after the yellow fever booster vaccination. The receptors were gathered from a man aged 18 to 29 who received the YFV17D yellow fever vaccine.

In its sample, this clonotype was seen a few times. V usage is TRBV20-1 and J usage is TRBJ1-1, with D perhaps TRBD1 (5 bases). CDR3 length: 11 amino acids. Germline values: CDR1 DFQATT, CDR2 SNEGSKA (reference sequence). V shed 3 bases and J shed 6 bases, with 8 bases lying between them. DNA for the CDR3: TGCAGTGCTAGCAGGGTTGCTGAAGCTTTCTTT. Translated, it gives CSASRVAEAFF.

The chain couples TRBV24-1 to TRBJ2-7; TRBD1 agrees at 8 bases. Germline trimming cut 3 bases from V and 8 bases from J; bases unmatched to any gene: 5. The CDR3 runs to 13 residues. Per germline, CDR1 KGHDR and CDR2 SFDVKD. The CDR3, as DNA: TGTGCCACCAGTGATAGACAGGGGATCAAGCAGTACTTC. Amino acid sequence: CATSDRQGIKQYF.

This clonotype has only a few counts. V and J are TRBV4-3 and TRBJ2-7; 10 nucleotides line up with TRBD1. V shed 3 bases and J 3 bases; nucleotides not matched to a gene: 2. Germline CDR1 LGHNA, CDR2 YSLEER. This CDR3 comprises 14 residues. The CDR3 sequence is CASSQRTGGYEQYF. CDR3 sequence (DNA): TGCGCCAGCAGCCAGCGGACAGGGGGCTACGAGCAGTACTTC.

This clonotype has at least ten counts. The J gene is TRBJ1-2, the V gene TRBV6-5; TRBD1 is a possible D gene (6 bases). The V gene's germline CDR1 is MNHEY and CDR2 SVGAGI. This CDR3 spans 14 amino acids. Trimming took 5 bases from V and 6 from J, leaving 16 bases between them. The chain's CDR3 is CASSPATGSNGYTF. The DNA for the CDR3 is TGTGCCAGCAGTCCCGCGACAGGTTCGAATGGCTACACCTTC.

The gene calls are TRBV6-5 and TRBJ2-7, with TRBD2 matching 14 bases. The CDR3 sequence is 16 residues long. After removal of 6 bases from V and 1 base from J, the junction contained 5 bases not matched to a gene. Germline assignment: CDR1 MNHEY and CDR2 SVGAGI. CDR3 sequence reads: CASRRTSGGSSYEQYF. CDR3 DNA: TGTGCCAGCAGAAGGACTAGCGGGGGGTCTTCCTACGAGCAGTACTTC.

Here the CDR3 DNA reads TGTGCCAGCTCACCAGAGAAGTCGAACACTGAAGCTTTCTTT. It specifies CASSPEKSNTEAFF. The genes are TRBV18 and TRBJ1-1; no clear D gene. This CDR3 is 14 amino acids long. CDR1 is KGHSH, CDR2 LQKENI, per germline. Trimming stripped 2 bases from V and 1 base from J, with 8 bases between.

This clonotype was recorded at least ten times. The J gene is TRBJ1-1, the V gene TRBV5-1; tentative D call: TRBD1 (5 bases). CDR1 and CDR2 from the germline V gene are SGHRS and YFSETQ. The CDR3 runs to 14 residues. V lost 6 bases to trimming and J lost 4 bases, with 16 bases between them. The CDR3 protein is CASTTGGSGTEAFF. CDR3 coding DNA: TGCGCCAGCACCACGGGGGGAAGTGGCACTGAAGCTTTCTTT.

The genes are TRBV10-3 and TRBJ2-2; TRBD2 aligns across 13 bases. Germline CDR1 reads ENHRY; CDR2 reads SYGVKD. Trimming removed 4 bases from V and 4 bases from J; junction bases left unmatched: 6. This CDR3 spans 17 amino acids. The CDR3 region has the DNA TGTGCCATCAGTGCCGGACTAGCGGGGGCCAGCACCGGGGAGCTGTTTTTT. It codes for CAISAGLAGASTGELFF.

This clonotype was counted ten times or more. The CDR3 protein is CASSYGQGTYEQYV. The DNA of the CDR3 is TGTGCCAGCAGTTACGGGCAGGGTACCTACGAGCAGTACGTC. The chain couples TRBV6-6 to TRBJ2-7; D is possibly TRBD1 (5 bases). V shed 2 bases and J shed 2 bases, with 10 bases lying between them. Germline CDR1 and CDR2: MNHNY and SVGAGI (reference sequence). The CDR3 runs 14 residues.

This chain joins TRBV5-6 and TRBJ1-1; tentatively, D is TRBD1 (6 bases). The CDR3 extends over 13 amino acids. The germline V and J ends were trimmed by 5 bases and 4 bases, with 12 bases remaining between them. Looked up from germline, CDR1 is SGHDT and CDR2 is YYEEEE. This CDR3 reads CASRRGEGTEAFF. As DNA, the CDR3 is TGTGCCAGCAGGAGGGGGGAGGGCACTGAAGCTTTCTTT.

This clonotype was detected many times. The J gene is TRBJ2-7, the V gene TRBV18; D uncertain. Trimming took 3 bases from V and 2 from J, leaving 14 bases between them. The CDR3 loop spans 15 amino acids. Germline-derived CDR1 and CDR2 are KGHSH and LQKENI. CDR3 sequence (DNA): TGTGCCAGCTCACCTTTCAACTCCATGGCCTACGAGCAGTACTTC. Its protein product is CASSPFNSMAYEQYF.

The chain recombines TRBV4-1 with TRBJ2-7, with 8 bases that match TRBD1. Germline values: CDR1 MGHRA, CDR2 YSYEKL. This CDR3 comprises 15 residues. Trimming at V came to 4 bases and at J to 3 bases, leaving 8 bases not matched to a gene. The CDR3 protein is CASSPGQGAFYEQYF. The DNA of the CDR3 is TGCGCCAGCAGCCCAGGACAGGGAGCCTTCTACGAGCAGTACTTC.

Ten or more counts support this clonotype. The gene calls are TRBV6-5 and TRBJ2-5, with 7 bases lining up with TRBD1. Germline assignment: CDR1 MNHEY and CDR2 SVGAGI. The CDR3 spans 16 residues. Trimming removed 7 bases from V and 4 bases from J; junction bases left unmatched: 15. The CDR3 is CASTRGQDPRAETQYF. DNA for the CDR3: TGTGCCAGCACTAGGGGGCAGGACCCAAGGGCAGAGACCCAGTACTTC.

The gene calls are TRBV20-1 and TRBJ2-5; 8 bases map to TRBD2. Trimming at V came to 1 base and at J to 4 bases, leaving 17 bases not matched to a gene. This CDR3 contains 18 residues. CDR1 is DFQATT and CDR2 is SNEGSKA in the germline V gene (reference sequence). This chain's CDR3 is CSARVIGGGTIVTETQYF. CDR3 DNA: TGCAGTGCTAGAGTAATTGGCGGGGGGACGATAGTAACAGAGACCCAGTACTTC.

This chain links TRBV12-3 or TRBV12-4 with TRBJ2-7, with D unresolved. Trimming removed 6 bases from V and 2 bases from J, with 11 bases in between. This CDR3 is 13 amino acids long. The CDR3 reads CASSAGSTYEQYV. Here the CDR3 DNA reads TGTGCCAGCAGCGCCGGGTCGACCTACGAGCAGTACGTC.

This clonotype has more than one count but fewer than ten. This chain connects TRBV4-3 to TRBJ1-2; D gene uncertain. In germline, CDR1 is LGHNA, CDR2 YSLEER. CDR3 length: 15 residues. The V end was cut by 0 bases, the J end by 2 bases, with 10 bases between. Here the CDR3 reads CASSQERAVNYGYTF. The CDR3 bases are TGCGCCAGCAGCCAAGAGCGAGCCGTGAACTATGGCTACACCTTC.

V is TRBV12-3 or TRBV12-4 and J is TRBJ1-1, with no clear D. The CDR3 length is 14 residues. Trimming removed 6 bases at V and 6 bases at J, with 17 bases between. DNA for the CDR3: TGTGCCAGCAGCACCGGGATTCCTTACGCTGAAGCTTTCTTT. It specifies CASSTGIPYAEAFF.

This clonotype was observed at least ten times. The chain couples TRBV29-1 to TRBJ2-5; D is perhaps TRBD2 (7 bases). V was cut by 0 bases and J by 2 bases, with 13 bases left in between. Per the germline V gene, CDR1 is SQVTM and CDR2 is ANQGSEA. The CDR3 has 15 amino acids. CDR3 sequence: CSVEDPRGGQETQYF. CDR3 coding DNA: TGCAGCGTTGAAGACCCCAGGGGAGGGCAAGAGACCCAGTACTTC.

This clonotype was picked up many times. The V call is TRBV6-2 or TRBV6-3, the J call TRBJ2-7; D uncertain. CDR3 length: 14 amino acids. Germline V gene sequence: CDR1 MNHEY, CDR2 SVGEGT. V was pared by 6 bases and J by 0 bases, with 12 bases between. The CDR3 sequence: CASRTYSDSYEQYF. Written as DNA, the CDR3 is TGTGCCAGCAGGACTTACAGTGACTCCTACGAGCAGTACTTC.

This clonotype was counted only a few times. The rearrangement links TRBV18 to TRBJ1-3, with no clear D. Germline loops: CDR1 KGHSH, CDR2 LQKENI. Trimming cost V 1 base and J 2 bases, with 12 bases left between them. CDR3 length: 16 residues. The CDR3 loop is CASSPRSGDPGNTIYF. In DNA form, the CDR3 reads TGTGCCAGCTCACCACGGTCGGGAGATCCTGGAAACACCATATATTTT.

In this sample, this clonotype turned up many times. V gene TRBV10-2 combines with J gene TRBJ2-1, with D unclear. This CDR3 contains 15 residues. V dropped 0 bases and J dropped 2 bases, with 8 bases sitting between them. Germline loops: CDR1 WSHSY, CDR2 SAAADI. CDR3 loop: CASSESSLAYNEQFF. CDR3 in DNA: TGCGCCAGCAGTGAGTCGTCCCTTGCCTACAATGAGCAGTTCTTC.

There are many counts of this clonotype. This chain connects TRBV20-1 to TRBJ1-2; D might be TRBD1 (6 bases). The germline V gene has CDR1 DFQATT and CDR2 SNEGSKA (reference sequence). Trimming shortened V by 3 bases and J by 8 bases, and 19 bases separated the two germline ends. The CDR3 runs to 14 residues. Written as DNA, the CDR3 is TGCAGTGCTAGGACGGGAAAGGGGGTGTTAGGCTACACCTTC. The encoded protein is CSARTGKGVLGYTF.

This clonotype has a handful of counts. This rearrangement joins TRBV6-6 to TRBJ2-7, with a possible D match to TRBD1 (5 bases). Germline lookup yields CDR1 MNHNY and CDR2 SVGAGI (reference sequence). Between the trimmed V and J ends, which lost 7 bases and 4 bases, there was a span of 11 bases. CDR3 length: 12 amino acids. CDR3 sequence (DNA): TGTGCCAGCACCATCCAGGGATACGAGCAGTACTTC. Residues: CASTIQGYEQYF.

This clonotype was counted at least ten times. The chain links TRBV7-9 to TRBJ1-2; the D is unclear. Trimming took off 6 bases at V and 5 bases at J, with 22 bases between the two ends. CDR1 is SEHNR and CDR2 is FQNEAQ in the germline V gene (reference sequence). The CDR3 is 16 residues long. CDR3 protein: CASSYKGSGLIYGYTF. CDR3 in DNA: TGTGCCAGCAGTTATAAGGGCTCGGGATTAATTTATGGCTACACCTTC.

The J gene is TRBJ2-3, the V gene TRBV7-8; D gene uncertain. The CDR3 extends over 15 amino acids. Germline CDR1 reads SGHVS; CDR2 reads FQNEAQ. V was cut by 1 base and J by 5 bases, with 13 bases left in between. The CDR3 sequence is CASSLVLGFEDTQYF. The CDR3 coding sequence is TGTGCCAGCAGCTTAGTGTTGGGATTCGAAGATACGCAGTATTTT.